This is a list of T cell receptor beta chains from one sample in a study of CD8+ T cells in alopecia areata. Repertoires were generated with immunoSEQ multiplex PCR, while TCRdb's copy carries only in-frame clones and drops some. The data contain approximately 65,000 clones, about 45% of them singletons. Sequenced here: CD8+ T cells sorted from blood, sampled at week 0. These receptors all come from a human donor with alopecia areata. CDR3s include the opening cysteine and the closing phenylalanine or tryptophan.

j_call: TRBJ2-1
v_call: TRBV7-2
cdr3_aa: CASSQGLAPYNEQFF

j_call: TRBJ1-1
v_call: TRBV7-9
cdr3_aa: CASSLSGGQAFF

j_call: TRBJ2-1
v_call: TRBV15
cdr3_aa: CATSLGVGAHNEQFF

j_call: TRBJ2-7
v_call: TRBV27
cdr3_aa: CASRPDQSSEQYF

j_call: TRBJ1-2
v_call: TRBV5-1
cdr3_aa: CASSLGQEGYTF

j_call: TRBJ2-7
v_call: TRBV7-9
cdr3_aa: CASSPGGAYEQYF

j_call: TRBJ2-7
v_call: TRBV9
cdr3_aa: CASSVADRLIPYEQYF

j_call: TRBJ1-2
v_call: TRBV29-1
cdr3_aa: CSLQGPGGYTF

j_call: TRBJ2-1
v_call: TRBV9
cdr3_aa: CASSGGLAGREGNEQFF

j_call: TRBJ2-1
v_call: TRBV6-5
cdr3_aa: CASSYRVAREQFF

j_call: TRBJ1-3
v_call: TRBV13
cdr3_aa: CASSLEGDTSGNTIYF

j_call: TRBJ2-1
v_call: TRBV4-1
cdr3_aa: CASSQDLPSSYNEQFF

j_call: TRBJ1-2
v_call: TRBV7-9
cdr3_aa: CASSLKGIYGYTF

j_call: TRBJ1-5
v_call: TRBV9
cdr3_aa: CASRNGGDPDSNQPQHF

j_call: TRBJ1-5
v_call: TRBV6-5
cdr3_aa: CASEAGGQPQHF

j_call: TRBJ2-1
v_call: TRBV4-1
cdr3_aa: CASSQDRSGLTLAYNEQFF

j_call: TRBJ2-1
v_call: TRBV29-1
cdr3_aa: CSVARGGSSYNEQFF

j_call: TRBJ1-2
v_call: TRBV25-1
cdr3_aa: CASSNTNYYGYTF

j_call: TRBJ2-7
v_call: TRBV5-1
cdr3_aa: CASSPGTNSYEQYF

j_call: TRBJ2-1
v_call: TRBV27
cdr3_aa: CASSLGHTAEQFF

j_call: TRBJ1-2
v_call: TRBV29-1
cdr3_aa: CSVELGYGYTF

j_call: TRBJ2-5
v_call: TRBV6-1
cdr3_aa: CASSLRETQYF

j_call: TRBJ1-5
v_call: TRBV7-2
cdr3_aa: CASSQTLYSNQPQHF

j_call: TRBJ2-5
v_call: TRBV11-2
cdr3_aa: CASSQGDSEETQYF